These 6 T cell receptor beta chains were all obtained from the same sample, sequenced in a study of shared clonotypes between healthy human individuals. Assay: immunoSEQ multiplex PCR; the TCRdb copy retains only in-frame clones and omits some. The table records 180,000 or so clones, 90% to 95% of them present only once. The sequencing input was naive CD4+ T cells sorted from blood. The subset is: CD45RA+ positively selected. The receptors were gathered from a woman aged 25-40 years in good health.

The V call is TRBV6-1, the J call TRBJ2-7; 9 positions match TRBD1. Losses at the gene ends were 2 bases for V and 3 bases for J; bases not matched to a gene: 5. The CDR3 has 15 residues. The germline gives CDR1 MNHNS, CDR2 SASEGT. CDR3 sequence reads: CASSEPGQGNYEQYF. As DNA, the CDR3 is TGTGCCAGCAGTGAACCAGGACAGGGGAACTACGAGCAGTACTTC.

This clone was seen only once. The V and J genes are TRBV25-1 and TRBJ1-2; the D is unclear. The V and J ends lost 5 bases and 2 bases respectively, with 12 bases between them. The V gene's germline CDR1 is MGHDK and CDR2 SYGVNS. This CDR3 spans 14 amino acids. As DNA, the CDR3 is TGTGCCAGCAGTTGGCCAGGAGGCAACTATGGCTACACCTTC. Its protein is CASSWPGGNYGYTF.

The chain carries TRBV6-6 and TRBJ1-3; D is unresolved. Germline assignment: CDR1 MNHNY and CDR2 SVGAGI (reference sequence). This CDR3 contains 13 residues. Trimming stripped 6 bases from V and 7 bases from J, with 13 bases between. The CDR3 spells CASSLDPGNTIYF. The CDR3 DNA sequence: TGTGCCAGCAGCCTCGACCCGGGGAACACCATATATTTT.

The chain combines TRBV28 with TRBJ1-2; 7 bases agree with TRBD1. With 5 bases clipped from V and 4 bases from J, the junction kept 7 bases outside the gene matches. Germline values: CDR1 MDHEN, CDR2 SYDVKM. The CDR3 covers 14 residues. CDR3 coding DNA: TGTGCCAGCAGTATCCCTCGGGACAGCTATGGCTACACCTTC. Amino acid sequence: CASSIPRDSYGYTF.

The chain uses TRBV30 and TRBJ1-2; D is unclear. Germline CDR1 GTSNPN, CDR2 SVGIG (reference sequence). V lost 0 bases, J lost 3 bases, and 8 bases lay in between. The CDR3 spans 13 residues. The CDR3 DNA is TGTGCCTGGAGTGTACAGACGGACTATGGCTACACCTTC. Its protein is CAWSVQTDYGYTF.

J is TRBJ2-7 and V is TRBV18; D remains ambiguous. The CDR3 runs to 12 residues. In germline, CDR1 is KGHSH, CDR2 LQKENI. Trimming removed 2 bases from V and 5 bases from J, with 7 bases in between. The CDR3 is CASSPSSDEQYF. For the CDR3, the DNA is TGTGCCAGCTCACCATCGTCCGACGAGCAGTACTTC.